The rows below give T cell receptor beta chains drawn from one sample of a study of cytomegalovirus exposure and HLA in healthy donors. TCRdb's copy holds only in-frame clones and misses some; the assay was immunoSEQ multiplex PCR. The sample includes over 75,000 clones, 78% of them seen just once. The sequenced sample consisted of PBMCs. Source of these receptors: a woman aged 55-75 years in good health and CMV-seronegative. Each CDR3 is given with its conserved first and last residue. A D gene is named only where the DNA matches it firmly. For some rows the clone size is stated as once, few or many, or as a class when expanded; others skip it.

CDR3 protein,CDR3 DNA,D gene,J gene,clone size,V gene
CASSPDRTNEKLFF,TGCGCCAGCAGTCCCGACAGGACTAATGAAAAACTGTTTTTT,.,TRBJ1-4,few,TRBV4-1
CASSLGRGGTGVSYEQYF,TGTGCCAGCAGCTTAGGACGGGGGGGGACAGGGGTCTCCTACGAGCAGTACTTC,TRBD1,TRBJ2-7,.,TRBV11-2
CASSPGVGDTEAFF,TGTGCCAGCAGCCCAGGGGTCGGGGACACTGAAGCTTTCTTT,.,TRBJ1-1,once,TRBV7-9
CASSLGVGTGAYNEQFF,TGTGCCAGCAGCTTGGGGGTTGGGACAGGGGCCTACAATGAGCAGTTCTTC,TRBD1,TRBJ2-1,.,TRBV7-9
CASSGGPKETQYF,TGTGCCAGCAGCGGGGGCCCCAAAGAGACCCAGTACTTC,.,TRBJ2-5,.,TRBV9
CASSHPGQGGTEAFF,TGTGCCAGCAGCCATCCCGGACAGGGAGGCACTGAAGCTTTCTTT,TRBD1,TRBJ1-1,.,TRBV14
CASSPGTGIAYEQYF,TGCGCCAGCAGCCCCGGGACAGGGATTGCCTACGAGCAGTACTTC,TRBD1,TRBJ2-7,.,TRBV5-1
CASSYSRFEYEQYF,TGTGCCAGCAGTTACTCCCGGTTTGAGTACGAGCAGTACTTC,.,TRBJ2-7,.,TRBV6-5
CASSLTNQETQYF,TGTGCCAGCAGCCTCACTAACCAAGAGACCCAGTACTTC,.,TRBJ2-5,few,TRBV7-2
CALKGASHYEQYF,TGTGCTCTTAAGGGAGCGAGCCACTACGAGCAGTACTTC,.,TRBJ2-7,.,TRBV30
CSVGRDYNEQFF,TGCAGCGTTGGACGGGACTACAATGAGCAGTTCTTC,.,TRBJ2-1,.,TRBV29-1
CASSPAQGADTEAFF,TGTGCCAGCTCACCAGCACAGGGGGCGGACACTGAAGCTTTCTTT,TRBD1,TRBJ1-1,.,TRBV18
CASSGAPGQGDQETQYF,TGCGCCAGCAGCGGAGCCCCGGGACAGGGCGACCAAGAGACCCAGTACTTC,TRBD1,TRBJ2-5,.,TRBV4-1
CASRTGNYGYTF,TGTGCCAGCAGGACAGGGAACTATGGCTACACCTTC,TRBD1,TRBJ1-2,.,TRBV6-5
CASSPTGVHEAFF,TGTGCCAGCAGTCCTACCGGAGTGCATGAAGCTTTCTTT,.,TRBJ1-1,.,TRBV9
CASRPGQATEAFF,TGTGCCAGCAGACCCGGACAGGCCACTGAAGCTTTCTTT,TRBD1,TRBJ1-1,.,TRBV6-5
CASSLWQGSNQPQHF,TGTGCCAGCAGTCTATGGCAGGGTAGCAATCAGCCCCAGCATTTT,.,TRBJ1-5,.,TRBV7-2
CASVTSGRGNEQFF,TGTGCCAGCGTTACTAGCGGGAGGGGGAATGAGCAGTTCTTC,TRBD2,TRBJ2-1,few,TRBV7-9
CAWSGGLSNYEQYF,TGTGCCTGGAGTGGGGGACTCTCTAACTACGAGCAGTACTTC,.,TRBJ2-7,.,TRBV30
CASSPPAGLSYNEQFF,TGTGCCAGCAGCCCCCCAGCGGGGCTCTCCTACAATGAGCAGTTCTTC,TRBD2,TRBJ2-1,once,TRBV5-4
CASSWIKAGTSGRNEQFF,TGTGCCAGCAGTTGGATTAAGGCCGGGACTAGCGGGAGGAATGAGCAGTTCTTC,TRBD2,TRBJ2-1,.,TRBV28
CASSQDLIAGGPHNEQFF,TGCGCCAGCAGCCAAGACTTAATAGCGGGAGGGCCGCACAATGAGCAGTTCTTC,TRBD2,TRBJ2-1,.,TRBV4-3
CASSFFRGRAGAATEAFF,TGTGCCAGCAGCTTTTTCAGGGGACGGGCCGGTGCGGCCACTGAAGCTTTCTTT,.,TRBJ1-1,.,TRBV5-8
CASSQRGTGLTDTQYF,TGCGCCAGCAGCCAAAGGGGGACAGGGCTCACAGATACGCAGTATTTT,TRBD1,TRBJ2-3,once,TRBV4-1
CASRTGQKDNEQFF,TGTGCCAGCAGGACGGGACAGAAAGACAATGAGCAGTTCTTC,TRBD1,TRBJ2-1,few,TRBV28
CASSMNGQVDYEQYF,TGTGCCAGTAGCATGAACGGACAGGTTGACTACGAGCAGTACTTC,TRBD1,TRBJ2-7,.,TRBV19
CASSWTGTANTEAFF,TGTGCCAGCAGTTGGACCGGGACAGCGAACACTGAAGCTTTCTTT,TRBD1,TRBJ1-1,.,TRBV6-5
CASSTHFSGSSYNEQFF,TGTGCCAGTAGTACTCACTTTAGCGGGAGCTCCTACAATGAGCAGTTCTTC,TRBD2,TRBJ2-1,.,TRBV19
CASSSVQDSADTQYF,TGTGCCAGCAGTTCCGTTCAGGATAGCGCAGATACGCAGTATTTT,.,TRBJ2-3,few,TRBV13
CASKFTGLAEQYF,TGTGCCAGCAAATTCACGGGGTTAGCCGAGCAGTACTTC,.,TRBJ2-7,.,TRBV2
CASSGGGFANTGELFF,TGTGCCAGCAGTGGAGGGGGTTTCGCGAACACCGGGGAGCTGTTTTTT,.,TRBJ2-2,few,TRBV2
CASSVARADTGELFF,TGCGCCAGCAGTGTAGCCAGGGCGGACACCGGGGAGCTGTTTTTT,.,TRBJ2-2,.,TRBV10-2
CASSSWAGNEQFF,TGTGCCAGCAGTTCATGGGCGGGTAATGAGCAGTTCTTC,.,TRBJ2-1,few,TRBV6-5
CASSLAGLAGGEQYF,TGTGCCAGCAGCTTAGCGGGACTAGCGGGAGGCGAGCAGTACTTC,TRBD2,TRBJ2-7,few,TRBV7-2
CAWLRRDSRHLYNEQFF,TGTGCCTGGCTACGTCGGGACAGCCGACATTTATACAATGAGCAGTTCTTC,TRBD1,TRBJ2-1,.,TRBV30
CASSTGLGNEQFF,TGCGCCAGCAGCACGGGACTAGGGAATGAGCAGTTCTTC,TRBD2,TRBJ2-1,.,TRBV5-1
CASSATSGAYEQYF,TGTGCCAGCAGTGCAACTAGCGGAGCCTACGAGCAGTACTTC,TRBD2,TRBJ2-7,.,TRBV25-1
CAIGLAGVEDTQYF,TGTGCCATCGGACTAGCGGGAGTGGAGGATACGCAGTATTTT,TRBD2,TRBJ2-3,.,TRBV10-3
CASSSTGTRGRADTQYF,TGTGCCAGCAGCTCCACCGGTACGCGGGGACGGGCAGATACGCAGTATTTT,.,TRBJ2-3,.,TRBV5-4
CSVVWTLQETQYF,TGCAGCGTTGTTTGGACTTTACAAGAGACCCAGTACTTC,.,TRBJ2-5,.,TRBV29-1
CAWSAGTGGYEQYF,TGTGCCTGGAGTGCCGGGACAGGGGGCTACGAGCAGTACTTC,TRBD1,TRBJ2-7,once,TRBV30
CASSEGQAYNQPQHF,TGTGCCAGCAGCGAGGGACAGGCCTACAATCAGCCCCAGCATTTT,TRBD1,TRBJ1-5,once,TRBV7-9
CASSLSGANEKLFF,TGCGCCAGCAGCTTGTCAGGGGCTAATGAAAAACTGTTTTTT,.,TRBJ1-4,.,TRBV5-1
CAISESRESDTQYF,TGTGCCATCAGTGAGTCACGGGAGTCAGATACGCAGTATTTT,.,TRBJ2-3,.,TRBV10-3
CAISARDTEAFF,TGTGCCATCAGTGCACGGGACACTGAAGCTTTCTTT,.,TRBJ1-1,few,TRBV10-3